Below, 2 T cell receptor beta chains from the same sample are listed, as sequenced in a study of beta chain features in type 1 diabetes. Whole-study results and caveats: Moderately but significantly shorter TCRB CDR3s were found in Type 1 diabetes patients in all four CD4+ subsets.

These receptors lack a known antigen. Of the isolated RNA, all was reverse transcribed, and so the sequenced material was expressed TCRB transcripts. The repertoire was sequenced with immunoSEQ multiplex PCR; TCRdb's copy has only in-frame clones and lacks some. The sample yields a few hundred thousand clones, approximately 11% seen once. What was sequenced was naive CD4+ T cells from blood. The receptors originated from a man between 25 and 39 years old with type 1 diabetes.

The V call is TRBV11-2, the J call TRBJ2-3; a possible D gene is TRBD2 (7 bases). Trimming stripped 5 bases from V and 1 base from J, with 16 bases between. The CDR3 is made up of 16 amino acids. Germline values: CDR1 SGHAT, CDR2 FQNNGV. DNA of the CDR3: TGTGCCAGCAGCCGGGGGCGGCTAGCGGGCACAGATACGCAGTATTTT. It yields the protein CASSRGRLAGTDTQYF. Supplemented by reference TRBV11-2 and TRBJ2-3, the full variable domain reads EAGVAQSPRYKIIEKRQSVAFWCNPISGHATLYWYQQILGQGPKLLIQFQNNGVVDDSQLPKDRFSAERLKGVDSTLKIQPAKLEDSAVYLCASSRGRLAGTDTQYFGPGTRLTVL.

The chain employs TRBV4-2 and TRBJ1-1, with a possible D match to TRBD1 (5 bases). V shed 0 bases and J shed 1 base, with 9 bases lying between them. The CDR3 covers 15 residues. The germline V gene encodes CDR1 LGHNA and CDR2 YNFKEQ. Here the CDR3 DNA reads TGTGCCAGCAGCCAAGAAGTGGGGGGGAACACTGAAGCTTTCTTT. Amino acids: CASSQEVGGNTEAFF.